This T cell receptor (beta chain) was sequenced in a study of blood T cell repertoires in COVID-19. Across the study: Both acute and convalescent COVID-19 samples were obtained from the United States, Italy and Spain. T cells, B-cell-depleted T cells, or PBMCs supplied cDNA or gDNA.

This CDR3 is built from 19 residues. Per germline, CDR1 SGHVS and CDR2 FQNEAQ. The germline V and J ends were trimmed by 2 bases and 4 bases, with 24 bases remaining between them. Original processing methods: Estimates of nucleated cell counts were drawn from the amplification of reference gene primers. Produced via immunoSEQ multiplex PCR; TCRdb's table is partial and in-frame only. That table gives V, J and clone size, and the DNA gave D and trimming. The table includes fewer than 200,000 clones, approximately 89% detected once. This clonotype was sampled from a man aged 35-49 years with active or convalescent COVID-19. The chain combines TRBV7-8 with TRBJ2-1; D uncertain. Sequenced sample: peripheral blood. CDR3 bases: TGTGCCAGCAGCTTAAAGTCCCAGTATACAGTCTCACCTTACAATGAGCAGTTCTTC. Translation gives CASSLKSQYTVSPYNEQFF.